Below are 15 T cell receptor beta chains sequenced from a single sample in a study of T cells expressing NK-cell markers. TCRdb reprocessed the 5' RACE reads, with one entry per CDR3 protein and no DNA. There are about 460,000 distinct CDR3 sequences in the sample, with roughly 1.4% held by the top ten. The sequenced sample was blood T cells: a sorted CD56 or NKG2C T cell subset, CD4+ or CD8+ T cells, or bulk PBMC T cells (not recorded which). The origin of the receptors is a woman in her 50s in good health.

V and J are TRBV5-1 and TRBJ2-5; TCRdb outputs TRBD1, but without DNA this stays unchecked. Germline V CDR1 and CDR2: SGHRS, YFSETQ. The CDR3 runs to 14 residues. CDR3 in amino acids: CASSRSRGKETQYF.

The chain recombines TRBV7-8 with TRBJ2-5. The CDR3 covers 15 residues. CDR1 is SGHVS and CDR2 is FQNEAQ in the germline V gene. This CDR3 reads CASSSPVQPQETQYF. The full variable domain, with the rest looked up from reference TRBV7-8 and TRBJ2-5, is GAGVSQSPRYKVAKRGQDVALRCDPISGHVSLFWYQQALGQGPEFLTYFQNEAQLDKSGLPSDRFFAERPEGSVSTLKIQRTQQEDSAVYLCASSSPVQPQETQYFGPGTRLLVL.

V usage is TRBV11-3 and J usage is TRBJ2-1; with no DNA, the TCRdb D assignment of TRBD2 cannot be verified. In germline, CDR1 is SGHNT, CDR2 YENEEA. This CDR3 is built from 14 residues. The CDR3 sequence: CASSAGTGYNEQFF.

This CDR3 is CASARDSVVEQYF. The chain couples TRBV19 to TRBJ2-7; TCRdb picks TRBD1, but there is no DNA to check that call. Germline CDR1 reads LNHDA; CDR2 reads SQIVND (reference sequence). The CDR3 runs to 13 residues.

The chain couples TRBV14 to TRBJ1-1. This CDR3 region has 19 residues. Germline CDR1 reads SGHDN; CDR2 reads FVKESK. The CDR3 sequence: CASSLKGGWAVHSNTEAFF.

This CDR3 is CASTLTGTAEAFF. The gene calls are TRBV19 and TRBJ1-1; TCRdb proposes TRBD1, but this gene call is untestable without DNA. Per the germline V gene, CDR1 is LNHDA and CDR2 is SQIVND (reference sequence). The CDR3 runs 13 residues.

Here the CDR3 reads CASSLFPKGSLAKNIQYF. The V call is TRBV28, the J call TRBJ2-4. The CDR3 totals 18 residues. CDR1 MDHEN and CDR2 SYDVKM come from the germline V gene.

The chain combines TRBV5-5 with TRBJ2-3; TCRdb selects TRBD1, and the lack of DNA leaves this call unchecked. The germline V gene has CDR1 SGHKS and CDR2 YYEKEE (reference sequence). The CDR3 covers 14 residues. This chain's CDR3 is CASSRRGTTDTQYF.

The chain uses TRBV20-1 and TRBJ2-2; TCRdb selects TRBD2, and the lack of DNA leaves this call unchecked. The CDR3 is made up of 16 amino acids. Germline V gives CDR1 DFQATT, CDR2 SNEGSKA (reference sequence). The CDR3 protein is CSATGLAGGIRGELFF.

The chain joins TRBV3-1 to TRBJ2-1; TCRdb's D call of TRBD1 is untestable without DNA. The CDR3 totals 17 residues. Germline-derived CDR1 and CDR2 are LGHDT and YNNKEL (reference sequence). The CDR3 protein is CASSQPRGGSSYNEQFF.

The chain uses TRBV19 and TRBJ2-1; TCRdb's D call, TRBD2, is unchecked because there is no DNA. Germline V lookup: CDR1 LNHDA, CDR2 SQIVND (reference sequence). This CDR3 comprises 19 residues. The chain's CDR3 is CASSIIRLAGGTTYNEQFF.

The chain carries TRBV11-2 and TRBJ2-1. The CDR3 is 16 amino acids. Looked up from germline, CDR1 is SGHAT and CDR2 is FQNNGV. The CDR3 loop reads CASSLVGRGSYNEQFF.

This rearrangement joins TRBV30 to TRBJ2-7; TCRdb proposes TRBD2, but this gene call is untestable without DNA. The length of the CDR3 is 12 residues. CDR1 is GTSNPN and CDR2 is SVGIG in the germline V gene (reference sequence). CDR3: CAWSTLGAFKYF. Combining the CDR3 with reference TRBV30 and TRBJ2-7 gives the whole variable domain SQTIHQWPATLVQPVGSPLSLECTVEGTSNPNLYWYRQAAGRGLQLLFYSVGIGQISSEVPQNLSASRPQDRQFILSSKKLLLSDSGFYLCAWSTLGAFKYFGPGTRLTVT.

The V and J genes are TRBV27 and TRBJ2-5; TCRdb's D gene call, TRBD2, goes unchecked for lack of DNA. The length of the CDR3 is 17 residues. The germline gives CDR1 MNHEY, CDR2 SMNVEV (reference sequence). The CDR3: CASSFRRTSGREETQYF.

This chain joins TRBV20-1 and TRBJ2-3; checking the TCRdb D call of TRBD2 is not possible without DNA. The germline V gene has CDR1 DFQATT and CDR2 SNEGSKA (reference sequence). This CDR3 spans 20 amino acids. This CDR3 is CSAGLTGGTSGVGRTDTQYF.